The 17 T cell receptor beta chains listed next were all sequenced from one sample in a study of blood T cells in healthy people across ages. It was with a sample-barcoded 5' primer and a J-beta primer mix that a second PCR of about 6 to 12 cycles was run. TCRdb passed the 5' RACE reads through MiXCR, listing each CDR3 protein once. The sample has 780,000 or so distinct CDR3 sequences, about 56% seen once. Sequenced sample: blood. Receptors were obtained from a man aged 40-49 years in good health.

V usage is TRBV7-9 and J usage is TRBJ2-3; D perhaps matches TRBD2 (6 bases). V was trimmed by 5 bases and J by 6 bases, leaving 15 bases between them. Germline values: CDR1 SEHNR, CDR2 FQNEAQ (reference sequence). This CDR3 comprises 14 residues. In DNA, the CDR3 is TGTGCCAGCAGCGAACAGACTAGTTCGGATACGCAGTATTTT. This translates into CASSEQTSSDTQYF.

The chain carries TRBV20-1 and TRBJ2-1; the D is unclear. The end of the DNA is better explained by TRBJ2-7, so the J call may be wrong. Germline loops: CDR1 DFQATT, CDR2 SNEGSKA (reference sequence). This CDR3 spans 12 amino acids. Written as DNA, the CDR3 is TGCAGTGCTAGGGTACAGTACTACGAGCAGTACTTC. Protein: CSARVQYYEQYF.

A few counts support this clonotype. This chain links TRBV20-1 with TRBJ2-5, with D perhaps matching TRBD2 (5 bases). Germline V gene data show CDR1 as DFQATT and CDR2 as SNEGSKA (reference sequence). V lost 1 base to trimming and J lost 2 bases, with 14 bases between them. The CDR3 has 15 amino acids. CDR3 nucleotides: TGCAGTGCTAGAGGGCTAGCTGACCCACAAGAGACCCAGTACTTC. Its protein product is CSARGLADPQETQYF.

V and J are TRBV20-1 and TRBJ2-3, with TRBD2 matching 7 bases. Germline V gene lookup returns CDR1 DFQATT and CDR2 SNEGSKA (reference sequence). The CDR3 is made up of 15 amino acids. V shed 6 bases and J 2 bases; nucleotides not matched to a gene: 11. CDR3 in amino acids: CSAEGLPGATDTQYF. The CDR3 DNA reads as TGCAGTGCCGAGGGACTACCTGGGGCCACAGATACGCAGTATTTT.

The CDR3 sequence is CASRGRSVPPEESAFF. The CDR3 DNA reads TGTGCCAGCCGCGGCCGGTCGGTCCCACCCGAAGAGTCCGCTTTCTTT. The chain has TRBV27 and TRBJ1-1, with no clear D. V lost 8 bases and J 11 bases, leaving 30 bases between the germline ends. From germline, CDR1 is MNHEY and CDR2 SMNVEV (reference sequence). The CDR3 is 16 residues long.

The V gene is TRBV4-1, the J gene TRBJ2-5; D possibly corresponds to TRBD2 (6 bases). This CDR3 contains 15 residues. Germline CDR1 MGHRA, CDR2 YSYEKL. V lost 0 bases and J 0 bases, leaving 8 bases between the germline ends. CDR3 nucleotides: TGCGCCAGCAGCCAAGATAGCGGATACCAAGAGACCCAGTACTTC. Amino acids: CASSQDSGYQETQYF.

There are a few counts of this clonotype. V and J are TRBV7-3 and TRBJ2-3; 9 bases are a match to TRBD2. V was clipped by 2 bases and J by 6 bases; unmatched bases: 6. Germline CDR1 and CDR2: SGHTA and FQGTGA. The CDR3 is 15 amino acids. The CDR3 DNA reads as TGTGCCAGCAGCTTAGACGGGACTAGCATCGATACGCAGTATTTT. It translates to CASSLDGTSIDTQYF. The whole variable domain, remainder taken from reference TRBV7-3 and TRBJ2-3, is GAGVSQTPSNKVTEKGKYVELRCDPISGHTALYWYRQSLGQGPEFLIYFQGTGAADDSGLPNDRFFAVRPEGSVSTLKIQRTERGDSAVYLCASSLDGTSIDTQYFGPGTRLTVL.

In its sample, this clonotype was seen a few times. This rearrangement joins TRBV2 to TRBJ1-6; D remains unclear. Germline CDR1 reads SNHLY; CDR2 reads FYNNEI. Between the trimmed V and J ends, which lost 8 bases and 0 bases, there was a span of 17 bases. The CDR3 loop spans 17 amino acids. CDR3 protein: CASESVRFYSYNSPLHF. The CDR3 DNA sequence: TGTGCCAGCGAGAGTGTACGGTTCTACTCCTATAATTCACCCCTCCACTTT. The whole variable domain, filled in from reference TRBV2 and TRBJ1-6, reads EPEVTQTPSHQVTQMGQEVILRCVPISNHLYFYWYRQILGQKVEFLVSFYNNEISEKSEIFDDQFSVERPDGSNFTLKIRSTKLEDSAMYFCASESVRFYSYNSPLHFGNGTRLTVT.

This clonotype has a single count. V usage is TRBV18 and J usage is TRBJ2-5, with 11 bases that match TRBD2. CDR1 and CDR2 (germline): KGHSH, LQKENI. With 4 bases clipped from V and 4 bases from J, the junction kept 11 bases outside the gene matches. The CDR3 is made up of 17 amino acids. DNA of the CDR3: TGTGCCAGCTCACTTGCTTCTAGCGGGAGGCTACGAGAGACCCAGTACTTC. The encoded protein is CASSLASSGRLRETQYF. The full variable domain, rest sourced from reference TRBV18 and TRBJ2-5, is NAGVMQNPRHLVRRRGQEARLRCSPMKGHSHVYWYRQLPEEGLKFMVYLQKENIIDESGMPKERFSAEFPKEGPSILRIQQVVRGDSAAYFCASSLASSGRLRETQYFGPGTRLLVL.

In its sample, this clonotype was seen a few times. The CDR3 loop reads CSVDLAESYNEQFF. CDR3 in DNA: TGCAGCGTTGACCTAGCCGAGTCCTACAATGAGCAGTTCTTC. The gene calls are TRBV29-1 and TRBJ2-1; D possibly corresponds to TRBD2 (5 bases). Germline-derived CDR1 and CDR2 are SQVTM and ANQGSEA. Between the trimmed V and J ends, which lost 3 bases and 1 base, there was a span of 10 bases. This CDR3 has 14 residues.

The V call is TRBV12-3 or TRBV12-4, the J call TRBJ1-2; no reliable D call. This CDR3 is built from 14 residues. Deletions cut 6 bases from V and 1 base from J, with 12 bases between. CDR3 sequence reads: CASSPSQRNYGYTF. In DNA, the CDR3 is TGTGCCAGCAGCCCCAGTCAGCGTAACTATGGCTACACCTTC.

The V call is TRBV5-1, the J call TRBJ1-5; D gene uncertain. In germline, CDR1 is SGHRS, CDR2 YFSETQ. The V gene lost 0 bases and the J gene lost 0 bases, with 13 bases spanning the gap. The CDR3 has 17 amino acids. In DNA, the CDR3 is TGCGCCAGCAGCTTGGGAAGCAGTACCAATAGCAATCAGCCCCAGCATTTT. As protein: CASSLGSSTNSNQPQHF.

The V and J genes are TRBV4-2 and TRBJ1-1; 9 bases are a match to TRBD1. Trimming removed 2 bases from V and 2 bases from J; junction bases left unmatched: 6. The CDR3 extends over 16 amino acids. The germline V gene has CDR1 LGHNA and CDR2 YNFKEQ. The DNA of the CDR3 is TGTGCCAGCAGCCAATCCTGGACAGGGGTAAACACTGAAGCTTTCTTT. This codes for CASSQSWTGVNTEAFF.

This clonotype came up a few times. Since a much larger clone is just one base distant, this may be a read error. The chain employs TRBV20-1 and TRBJ2-1; the match to TRBD2 covers 9 bases. V lost 3 bases to trimming and J lost 13 bases; unmatched junction nucleotides: 13. From germline, CDR1 is DFQATT and CDR2 SNEGSKA (reference sequence). This CDR3 is 14 amino acids long. The CDR3 loop reads CSASVSGSTETQFF. The CDR3 DNA sequence: TGCAGTGCTAGTGTTAGCGGGAGTACAGAGACCCAGTTCTTC.

The gene calls are TRBV29-1 and TRBJ1-1, with D possibly TRBD1 on 6 matching bases. The CDR3 has 13 residues. Germline CDR1 SQVTM, CDR2 ANQGSEA. The V end lost 4 bases, the J end lost 3 bases, and 12 bases lay between the germline ends. CDR3 DNA sequence: TGCAGCGTTGCTTGGGACACCGACACTGAAGCTTTCTTT. Its protein is CSVAWDTDTEAFF.

This clonotype appeared once. The chain is built from TRBV7-2 and TRBJ1-2; 7 bases are shared with TRBD1. The CDR3 contains 14 residues. The trim removed 3 bases at V and 6 bases at J, leaving 7 bases unmatched. Germline V gene sequence: CDR1 SGHTA, CDR2 FQGNSA. The CDR3 is CASSFMTGLNGYTF. CDR3 nucleotide sequence: TGTGCCAGCAGCTTTATGACAGGGCTGAATGGCTACACCTTC.

The chain recombines TRBV25-1 with TRBJ2-1; 9 bases are shared with TRBD2. This CDR3 comprises 16 residues. The germline V gene has CDR1 MGHDK and CDR2 SYGVNS. V was clipped by 6 bases and J by 1 base; unmatched bases: 7. The CDR3 spells CASSLAGPLSYNEQFF. CDR3 bases: TGTGCCAGCAGCCTAGCGGGGCCGCTTTCCTACAATGAGCAGTTCTTC.